This T cell receptor (beta chain) derives from a study of CD8 T cells in ankylosing spondylitis. General study findings and limits: Characteristic, it appeared, of ankylosing spondylitis blood was a TCR beta motif of fewer than 10 highly homologous variants.

The CDR3 sequence is 13 residues long. V was clipped by 4 bases and J by 6 bases, with 12 bases between them. CDR1 is LGHDT and CDR2 is YNNKEL in the germline V gene (reference sequence). As concerns this clonotype: Antigen specificity is unknown.

Via MiXCR, TCRdb re-called the 5' RACE reads, giving one row per CDR3 protein. The profile covers around 480,000 distinct CDR3 sequences, with approximately 17% appearing a single time and approximately 1% taken by the ten largest. This sequence was found in a male donor with ankylosing spondylitis. The V gene is TRBV3-1, the J gene TRBJ1-2; D perhaps matches TRBD1 (5 bases). Sequencing used blood, either unsorted or a sorted T cell fraction (not recorded which). The chain's CDR3 is CASSRRGPDGYTF. CDR3 DNA sequence: TGTGCCAGCAGCCGGAGGGGCCCTGATGGCTACACCTTC.